This TCR beta chain comes out of a study of siplizumab effects on memory and regulatory T cells. General observations from the study: Naive T cells appeared more diverse than memory cells and seemed to be major alloresponse contributors.

To note about this clone: Its target is not known.

CDR3 length equals 12 residues. Germline V gene sequence: CDR1 SQVTM, CDR2 ANQGSEA. The ends were cut back, 6 bases at V and 1 base at J, with 8 bases in the middle. Clones were sequenced by immunoSEQ multiplex PCR, and TCRdb holds only the in-frame ones, with some missing. The table lists roughly 56,000 clones, approximately 95% of them singletons. The sequence was obtained from a human donor in good health. The sequencing sample was made of CD8+ T cells sorted from blood. J is TRBJ2-3 and V is TRBV29-1; D remains unclear. The CDR3 region has the DNA TGCAGCGTGGTTGGACGCACAGATACGCAGTATTTT. Translated: CSVVGRTDTQYF.